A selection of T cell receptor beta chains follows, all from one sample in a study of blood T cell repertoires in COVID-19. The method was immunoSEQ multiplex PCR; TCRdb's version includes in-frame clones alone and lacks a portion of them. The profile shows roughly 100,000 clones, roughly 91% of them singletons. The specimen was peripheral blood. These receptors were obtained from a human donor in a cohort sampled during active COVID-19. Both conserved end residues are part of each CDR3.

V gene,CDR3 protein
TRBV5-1,CASSRLAGGITDTQYF
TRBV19,CASSIKTRTYEQYF
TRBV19,CASSIDPTSGGSGGELFF
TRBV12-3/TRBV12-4,CASSLSGVQEQYF
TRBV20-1,CSATEIDTQYF
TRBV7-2,CASTPDRGRETQYF
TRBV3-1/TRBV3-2,CASSQDLARGYTF
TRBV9,CASSPPEPRFDEQYF
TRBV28,CASSLAGQGNTEAFF
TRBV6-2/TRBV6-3,CASSCSSGSYNQPQHF
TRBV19,CASKLSGELDTQYF
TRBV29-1,CSALAVSYNEQFF
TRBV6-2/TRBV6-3,CASSPLAANTGELFF
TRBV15,CATSSETGGKEDTQYF
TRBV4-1,CASSQALLGVSYEQYF
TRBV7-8,CASSLGAGGYEQYF
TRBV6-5,CASSYDRSSGNTIYF
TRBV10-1,CASSDRSKTDTQYF
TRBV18,CASSPYVQAYYGYTF
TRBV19,CASSFPQAGGYNEQFF
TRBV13,CASSLTRVDYEQYF
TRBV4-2,CASSQAAGGYNEQFF
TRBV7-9,CASSRTSGAGELFF
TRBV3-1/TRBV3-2,CASSQVRESGNTQYF
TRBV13,CASSLFSNGGDTQYF
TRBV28,CASRPRGKDSNQPQHF
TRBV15,CATSWTGGGQPQHF
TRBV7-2,CASSPFMDTQYF
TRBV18,CASSPLDRGAHEQYF
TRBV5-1,CASSPAAGGDGYTF
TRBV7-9,CASSLVEGSTEAFF
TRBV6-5,CASSYKSGSRAFF
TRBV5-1,CASSLAWAAREGQYF
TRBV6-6,CASSYSPAGQETQYF
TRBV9,CASSVEGLAGGLWNIQYF
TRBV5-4,CASSSTDREFHEQYF
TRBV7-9,CASSLYSGETQYF
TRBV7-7,CASSLGSNPYNEQFF
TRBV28,CASRYRNEKLFF
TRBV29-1,CSVMDRMNTEAFF
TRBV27,CASKGGTGKTEAFF
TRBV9,CASSELAGGQGVRTGELFF
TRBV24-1,CATSSGNNSPLHF
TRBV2,CASSRQGRQETQYF
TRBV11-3,CASSLGGTSKETQYF
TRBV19,CASSISIRTVSNQPQHF